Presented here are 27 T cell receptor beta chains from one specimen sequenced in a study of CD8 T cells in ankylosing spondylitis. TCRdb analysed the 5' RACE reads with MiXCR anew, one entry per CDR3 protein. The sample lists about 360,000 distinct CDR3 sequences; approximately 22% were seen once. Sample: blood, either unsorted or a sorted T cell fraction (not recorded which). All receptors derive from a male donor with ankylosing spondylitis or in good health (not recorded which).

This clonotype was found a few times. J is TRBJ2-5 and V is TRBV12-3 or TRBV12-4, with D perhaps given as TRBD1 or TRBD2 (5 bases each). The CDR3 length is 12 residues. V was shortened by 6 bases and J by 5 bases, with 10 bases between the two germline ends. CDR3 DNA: TGTGCCAGCAGCCCAGGGACGGAGACCCAGTACTTC. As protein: CASSPGTETQYF.

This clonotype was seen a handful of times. The CDR3 nucleotides are TGTGCCAGCACCCCCCCAGGGACCGGACCTGCCAAAAACATTCAGTACTTC. Protein: CASTPPGTGPAKNIQYF. J is TRBJ2-4 and V is TRBV3-1; possibly TRBD1 or TRBD2 for D (5 bases each). Germline CDR1 is LGHDT and CDR2 is YNNKEL (reference sequence). The CDR3 runs to 17 residues. The V and J ends lost 7 bases and 1 base respectively, with 20 bases between them.

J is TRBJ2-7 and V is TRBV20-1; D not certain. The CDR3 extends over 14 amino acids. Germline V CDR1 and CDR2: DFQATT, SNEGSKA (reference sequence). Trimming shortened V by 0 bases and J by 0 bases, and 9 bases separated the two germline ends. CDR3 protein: CSARDLDGSYEQYF. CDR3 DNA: TGCAGTGCTAGAGATCTGGACGGCTCCTACGAGCAGTACTTC.

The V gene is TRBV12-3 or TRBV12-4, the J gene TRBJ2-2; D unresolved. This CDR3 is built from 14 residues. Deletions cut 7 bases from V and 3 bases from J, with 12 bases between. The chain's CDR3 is CASNVDGYTGELFF. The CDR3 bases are TGTGCCAGCAACGTTGACGGGTACACCGGGGAGCTGTTTTTT.

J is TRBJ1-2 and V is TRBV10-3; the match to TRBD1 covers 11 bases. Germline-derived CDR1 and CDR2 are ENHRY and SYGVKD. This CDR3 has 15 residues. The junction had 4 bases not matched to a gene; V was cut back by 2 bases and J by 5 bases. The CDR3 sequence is CAISERTGGGYGYTF. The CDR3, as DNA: TGTGCCATCAGTGAGCGGACAGGGGGCGGGTATGGCTACACCTTC.

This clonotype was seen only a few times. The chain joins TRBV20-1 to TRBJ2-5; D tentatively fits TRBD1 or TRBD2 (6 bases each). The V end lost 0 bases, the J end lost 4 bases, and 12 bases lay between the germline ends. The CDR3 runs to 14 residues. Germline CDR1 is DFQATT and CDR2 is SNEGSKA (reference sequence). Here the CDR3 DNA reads TGCAGTGCTAGAGATCGAGAGGGGGGAGAGACCCAGTACTTC. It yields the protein CSARDREGGETQYF.

The CDR3 loop reads CSARDRKNTGELFF. The CDR3, as DNA: TGCAGTGCTAGAGATCGGAAGAACACCGGGGAGCTGTTTTTT. V and J are TRBV20-1 and TRBJ2-2; D unclear. The CDR3 has 14 residues. Germline CDR1 DFQATT, CDR2 SNEGSKA (reference sequence). V was pared by 0 bases and J by 1 base, with 6 bases between.

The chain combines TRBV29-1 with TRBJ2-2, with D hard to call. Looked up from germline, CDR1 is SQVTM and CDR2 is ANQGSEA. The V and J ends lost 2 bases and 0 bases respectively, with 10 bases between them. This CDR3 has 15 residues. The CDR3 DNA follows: TGCAGCGTTGAATCGGCGCGTTCGAACACCGGGGAGCTGTTTTTT. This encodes CSVESARSNTGELFF.

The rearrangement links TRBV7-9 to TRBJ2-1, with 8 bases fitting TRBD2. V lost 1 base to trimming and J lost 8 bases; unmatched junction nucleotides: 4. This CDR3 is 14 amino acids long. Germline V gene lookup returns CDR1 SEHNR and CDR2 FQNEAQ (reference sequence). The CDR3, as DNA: TGTGCCAGCAGCTTAGTGCTAGCGGGCTATGAGCAGTTCTTC. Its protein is CASSLVLAGYEQFF.

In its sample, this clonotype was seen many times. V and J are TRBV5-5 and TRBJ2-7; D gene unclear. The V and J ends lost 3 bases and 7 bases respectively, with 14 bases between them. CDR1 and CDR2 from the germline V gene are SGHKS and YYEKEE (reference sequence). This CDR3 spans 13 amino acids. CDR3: CASSSYPWTEQYF. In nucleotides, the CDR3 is TGTGCCAGCAGCTCCTATCCATGGACGGAGCAGTACTTC.

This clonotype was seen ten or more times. The CDR3 protein is CAISEFPEGSTYNEQFF. DNA for the CDR3: TGTGCCATCAGTGAATTCCCGGAAGGGAGCACCTACAATGAGCAGTTCTTC. This chain links TRBV10-3 with TRBJ2-1; D perhaps matches TRBD2 (5 bases). CDR1 and CDR2 (germline): ENHRY, SYGVKD. Trimming took 3 bases from V and 2 from J, leaving 17 bases between them. This CDR3 is 17 amino acids long.

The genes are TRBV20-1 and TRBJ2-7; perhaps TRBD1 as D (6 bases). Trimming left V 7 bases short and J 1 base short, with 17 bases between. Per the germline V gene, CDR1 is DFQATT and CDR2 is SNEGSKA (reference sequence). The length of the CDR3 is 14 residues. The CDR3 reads CSGARGLTSYEQYF. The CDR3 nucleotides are TGCAGTGGAGCAAGGGGGTTAACTTCCTACGAGCAGTACTTC.

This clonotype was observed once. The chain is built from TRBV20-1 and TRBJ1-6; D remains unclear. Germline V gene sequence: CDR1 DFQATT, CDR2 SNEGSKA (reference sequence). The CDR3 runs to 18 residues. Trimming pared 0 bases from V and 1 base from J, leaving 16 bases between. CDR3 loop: CSARDREGIVSYNSPLHF. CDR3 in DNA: TGCAGTGCTAGAGATAGAGAGGGAATCGTATCCTATAATTCACCCCTCCACTTT.

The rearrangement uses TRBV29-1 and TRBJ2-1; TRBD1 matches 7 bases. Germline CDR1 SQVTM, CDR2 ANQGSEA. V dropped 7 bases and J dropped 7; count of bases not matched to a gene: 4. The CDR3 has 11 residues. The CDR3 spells CSELQGNEQFF. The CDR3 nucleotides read TGCAGCGAATTACAGGGGAATGAGCAGTTCTTC.

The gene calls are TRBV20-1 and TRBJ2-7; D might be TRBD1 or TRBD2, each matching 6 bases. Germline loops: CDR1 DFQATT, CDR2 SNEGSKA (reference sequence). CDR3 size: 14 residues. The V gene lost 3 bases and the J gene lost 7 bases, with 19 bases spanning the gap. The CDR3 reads CSASPTWGAREQYF. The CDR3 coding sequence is TGCAGTGCTAGTCCAACGTGGGGGGCGAGAGAGCAGTACTTC.

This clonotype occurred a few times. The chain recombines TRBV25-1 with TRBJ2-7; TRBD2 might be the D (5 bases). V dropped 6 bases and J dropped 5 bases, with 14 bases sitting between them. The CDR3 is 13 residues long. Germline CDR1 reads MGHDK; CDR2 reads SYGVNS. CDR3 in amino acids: CASSERGPHEQYF. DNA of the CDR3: TGTGCCAGCAGCGAGCGAGGGCCGCACGAGCAGTACTTC.

The CDR3 loop is CSVGEGGEKLFF. Here the CDR3 DNA reads TGCAGCGTTGGAGAGGGAGGCGAAAAACTGTTTTTT. J is TRBJ1-4 and V is TRBV29-1; D gene uncertain. This CDR3 comprises 12 residues. V was pared by 4 bases and J by 8 bases, with 11 bases between. Looked up from germline, CDR1 is SQVTM and CDR2 is ANQGSEA.

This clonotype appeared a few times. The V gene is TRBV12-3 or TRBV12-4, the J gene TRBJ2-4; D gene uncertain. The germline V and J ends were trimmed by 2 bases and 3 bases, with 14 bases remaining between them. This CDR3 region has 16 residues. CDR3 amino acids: CASSLRHFNGKNIQYF. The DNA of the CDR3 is TGTGCCAGCAGTTTACGGCACTTCAATGGCAAAAACATTCAGTACTTC.

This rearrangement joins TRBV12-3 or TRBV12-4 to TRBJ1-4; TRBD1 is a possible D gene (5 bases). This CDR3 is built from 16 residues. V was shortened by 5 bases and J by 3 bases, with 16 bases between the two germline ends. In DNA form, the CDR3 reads TGTGCCAGCAGTGGCCCCTTAGGGGTGTCTAATGAAAAACTGTTTTTT. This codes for CASSGPLGVSNEKLFF.

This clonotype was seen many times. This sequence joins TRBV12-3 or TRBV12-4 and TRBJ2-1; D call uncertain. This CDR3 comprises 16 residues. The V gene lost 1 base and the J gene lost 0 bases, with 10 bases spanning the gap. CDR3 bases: TGTGCCAGCAGTTTAGAGGGCGAGAGCTCCTACAATGAGCAGTTCTTC. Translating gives CASSLEGESSYNEQFF.

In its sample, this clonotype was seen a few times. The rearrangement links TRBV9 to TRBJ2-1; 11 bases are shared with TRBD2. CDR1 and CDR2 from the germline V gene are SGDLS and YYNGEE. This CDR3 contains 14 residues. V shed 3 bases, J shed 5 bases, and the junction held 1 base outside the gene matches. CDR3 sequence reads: CASSASGGNNEQFF. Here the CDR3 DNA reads TGTGCCAGCAGCGCTAGCGGGGGGAACAATGAGCAGTTCTTC.

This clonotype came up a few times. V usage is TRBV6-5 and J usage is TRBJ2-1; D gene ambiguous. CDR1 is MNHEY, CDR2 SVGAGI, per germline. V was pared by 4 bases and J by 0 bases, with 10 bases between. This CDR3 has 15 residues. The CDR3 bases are TGTGCCAGCAGTTGGGATGTGGGCTCCTACAATGAGCAGTTCTTC. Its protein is CASSWDVGSYNEQFF.

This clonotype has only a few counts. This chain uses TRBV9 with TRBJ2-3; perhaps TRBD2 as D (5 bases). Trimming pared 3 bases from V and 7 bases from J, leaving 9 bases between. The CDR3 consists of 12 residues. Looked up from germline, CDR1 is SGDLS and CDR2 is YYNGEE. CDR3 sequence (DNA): TGTGCCAGCAGCGGGACTGAGAATACGCAGTATTTT. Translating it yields CASSGTENTQYF.

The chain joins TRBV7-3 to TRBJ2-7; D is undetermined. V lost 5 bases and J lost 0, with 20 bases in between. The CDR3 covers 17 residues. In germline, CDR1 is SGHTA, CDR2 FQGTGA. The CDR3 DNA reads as TGTGCCAGCAGCCGGAGAGGTCAGCTGAGCACCTCCTACGAGCAGTACTTC. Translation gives CASSRRGQLSTSYEQYF. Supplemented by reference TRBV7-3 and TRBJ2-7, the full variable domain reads GAGVSQTPSNKVTEKGKYVELRCDPISGHTALYWYRQSLGQGPEFLIYFQGTGAADDSGLPNDRFFAVRPEGSVSTLKIQRTERGDSAVYLCASSRRGQLSTSYEQYFGPGTRLTVT.

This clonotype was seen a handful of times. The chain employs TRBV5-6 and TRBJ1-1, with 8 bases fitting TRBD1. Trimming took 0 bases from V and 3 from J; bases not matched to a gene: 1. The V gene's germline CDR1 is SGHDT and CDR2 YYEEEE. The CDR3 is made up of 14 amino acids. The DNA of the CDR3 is TGTGCCAGCAGCTTGGGGACAGGGTACACTGAAGCTTTCTTT. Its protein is CASSLGTGYTEAFF. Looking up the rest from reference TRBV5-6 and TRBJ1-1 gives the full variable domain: DAGVTQSPTHLIKTRGQQVTLRCSPKSGHDTVSWYQQALGQGPQFIFQYYEEEERQRGNFPDRFSGHQFPNYSSELNVNALLLGDSALYLCASSLGTGYTEAFFGQGTRLTVV.

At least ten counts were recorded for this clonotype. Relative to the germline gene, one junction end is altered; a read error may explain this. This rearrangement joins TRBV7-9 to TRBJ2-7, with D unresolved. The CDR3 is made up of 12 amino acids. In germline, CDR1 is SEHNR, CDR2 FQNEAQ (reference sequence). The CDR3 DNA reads TGTGCCAGCAGTTTAGAGGTATACGAGCAGTACTTC. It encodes CASSLEVYEQYF. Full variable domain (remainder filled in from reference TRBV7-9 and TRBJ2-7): DTGVSQNPRHKITKRGQNVTFRCDPISEHNRLYWYRQTLGQGPEFLTYFQNEAQLEKSRLLSDRFSAERPKGSFSTLEIQRTEQGDSAMYLCASSLEVYEQYFGPGTRLTVT.

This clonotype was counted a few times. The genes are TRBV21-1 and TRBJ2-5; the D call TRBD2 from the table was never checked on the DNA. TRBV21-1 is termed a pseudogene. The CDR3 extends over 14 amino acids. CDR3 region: CASSKVYQARGQYF. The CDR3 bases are TGTGCCAGCAGCAAAGTCTACCAGGCCCGTGGCCAGTACTTC.